The 14 T cell receptor beta chains in this list originate from one sample, sequenced in a study of cytomegalovirus exposure and HLA in healthy donors. Only in-frame clones appear in the TCRdb table, and some are missing; sequencing was by immunoSEQ multiplex PCR. The data contain some 170,000 clones, approximately 86% of them singletons. Sequenced: PBMCs. The origin of the receptors is a woman between 18 and 29 years old in good health and CMV-seronegative.

The chain links TRBV27 to TRBJ2-1; possibly TRBD2 for D (6 bases). Trimming shortened V by 1 base and J by 4 bases, and 11 bases separated the two germline ends. Germline V gene data show CDR1 as MNHEY and CDR2 as SMNVEV (reference sequence). This CDR3 has 15 amino acids. The CDR3 DNA sequence: TGTGCCAGCAGTTTATGGGGGGAGCAATACAATGAGCAGTTCTTC. Amino acids: CASSLWGEQYNEQFF.

CDR3 nucleotide sequence: TGTGCCAGCAGCAAGACTAGACAGGGATTGATAGACGGGGGCACTGAAGCTTTCTTT. It specifies CASSKTRQGLIDGGTEAFF. The rearrangement uses TRBV7-2 and TRBJ1-1; 7 nucleotides agree with TRBD1. V lost 5 bases to trimming and J lost 4 bases; unmatched junction nucleotides: 22. This CDR3 contains 19 residues. Germline CDR1 SGHTA, CDR2 FQGNSA.

The chain recombines TRBV4-1 with TRBJ2-1; 11 nucleotides line up with TRBD2. This CDR3 spans 18 amino acids. Unmatched junction bases numbered 9, after V lost 0 bases and J lost 5 bases. Germline assignment: CDR1 MGHRA and CDR2 YSYEKL. CDR3 in DNA: TGCGCCAGCAGCCAAGATAGACTAGCGGGGAATACTGACAATGAGCAGTTCTTC. Residues: CASSQDRLAGNTDNEQFF.

The chain recombines TRBV4-1 with TRBJ2-7; possibly TRBD1 for D (5 bases). The V gene lost 5 bases and the J gene lost 3 bases, with 17 bases spanning the gap. Per germline, CDR1 MGHRA and CDR2 YSYEKL. There are 15 residues in the CDR3. The CDR3 protein is CASSRIEGVHYEQYF. The CDR3 DNA reads TGCGCCAGCAGCAGAATCGAAGGGGTCCACTACGAGCAGTACTTC.

The V and J genes are TRBV7-5 and TRBJ1-4. TRBV7-5 is a listed pseudogene. The CDR3 is made up of 12 amino acids. The CDR3 nucleotides are TGTGCCAGAAGCTCGAGTAATGAAAAACTGTTTTTT. It specifies CARSSSNEKLFF.

The V gene is TRBV9, the J gene TRBJ2-2; D possibly corresponds to TRBD2 (6 bases). CDR3 length equals 15 residues. V dropped 0 bases and J dropped 1 base, with 7 bases sitting between them. Germline loops: CDR1 SGDLS, CDR2 YYNGEE. The CDR3 nucleotides are TGTGCCAGCAGCGTAGTCGGGAGGAACACCGGGGAGCTGTTTTTT. Its translation is CASSVVGRNTGELFF.

The chain couples TRBV7-2 to TRBJ2-6; D remains ambiguous. The CDR3 totals 18 residues. Trimming removed 0 bases at V and 1 base at J, with 13 bases between. The germline V gene encodes CDR1 SGHTA and CDR2 FQGNSA. Here the CDR3 DNA reads TGTGCCAGCAGCTTAGCCGACCTGCGGAAATCTGGGGCCAACGTCCTGACTTTC. Its protein product is CASSLADLRKSGANVLTF.

This clone has only a few counts. V gene TRBV5-4 combines with J gene TRBJ2-2, with TRBD1 matching 10 bases. The CDR3 has 16 amino acids. The V gene's germline CDR1 is SGHNT and CDR2 YYREEE (reference sequence). The J segment lost 7 bases and the V segment lost 5 bases, leaving 11 bases of the junction unmatched. CDR3 sequence (DNA): TGTGCCAGCAGGACTAGACAGGGGGCGACTAACGGGGAGCTGTTTTTT. Its protein product is CASRTRQGATNGELFF. The variable domain in full, completed from reference TRBV5-4 and TRBJ2-2, reads ETGVTQSPTHLIKTRGQQVTLRCSSQSGHNTVSWYQQALGQGPQFIFQYYREEENGRGNFPPRFSGLQFPNYSSELNVNALELDDSALYLCASRTRQGATNGELFFGEGSRLTVL.

V and J are TRBV2 and TRBJ2-7; D may be TRBD2 (5 bases). Germline V lookup: CDR1 SNHLY, CDR2 FYNNEI. The CDR3 contains 14 residues. V was cut by 5 bases and J by 0 bases, with 11 bases left in between. Written as DNA, the CDR3 is TGTGCCAGCAGTCATCAACGGGACTCCTACGAGCAGTACTTC. Translating it yields CASSHQRDSYEQYF.

The V call is TRBV9, the J call TRBJ2-1, with 7 bases aligning to TRBD1. In germline, CDR1 is SGDLS, CDR2 YYNGEE. Trimming took 0 bases from V and 5 from J; bases not matched to a gene: 2. This CDR3 is 14 amino acids long. For the CDR3, the DNA is TGTGCCAGCAGCGTAGAGGGGGCCAACAATGAGCAGTTCTTC. It is translated as CASSVEGANNEQFF.

V and J are TRBV5-6 and TRBJ2-7; 7 bases are shared with TRBD1. Losses at the gene ends were 4 bases for V and 1 base for J; bases not matched to a gene: 5. This CDR3 is 14 amino acids long. In germline, CDR1 is SGHDT, CDR2 YYEEEE. CDR3 nucleotides: TGTGCCAGCAGCGGGCAGGGGGAATCCTACGAGCAGTACTTC. It specifies CASSGQGESYEQYF.

The table lists this clone with a few counts. The chain combines TRBV7-2 with TRBJ2-5, with TRBD1 identical over 7 bases. The CDR3 length is 14 residues. J gave up 3 bases and V 4 bases, and 5 bases lay outside the gene matches. Germline V gene sequence: CDR1 SGHTA, CDR2 FQGNSA. The CDR3 reads CASSSSGTEETQYF. The CDR3 nucleotides read TGTGCCAGCAGCTCCTCCGGGACAGAAGAGACCCAGTACTTC. Using reference TRBV7-2 and TRBJ2-5 for the parts outside the CDR3, the full variable domain is GAGVSQSPSNKVTEKGKDVELRCDPISGHTALYWYRQSLGQGLEFLIYFQGNSAPDKSGLPSDRFSAERTGGSVSTLTIQRTQQEDSAVYLCASSSSGTEETQYFGPGTRLLVL.

The V call is TRBV2, the J call TRBJ1-6; 7 positions agree with TRBD1. CDR3 length: 14 residues. Trimming at V came to 9 bases and at J to 7 bases, leaving 9 bases not matched to a gene. In germline, CDR1 is SNHLY, CDR2 FYNNEI. CDR3 DNA sequence: TGTGCCAGGAACAGGGGTTCAGGGAATTCACCCCTCCACTTT. The encoded protein is CARNRGSGNSPLHF. Full variable domain (remainder filled in from reference TRBV2 and TRBJ1-6): EPEVTQTPSHQVTQMGQEVILRCVPISNHLYFYWYRQILGQKVEFLVSFYNNEISEKSEIFDDQFSVERPDGSNFTLKIRSTKLEDSAMYFCARNRGSGNSPLHFGNGTRLTVT.

The rearrangement links TRBV7-9 to TRBJ2-7; 7 bases map to TRBD1. Germline CDR1 and CDR2: SEHNR and FQNEAQ (reference sequence). The J segment lost 5 bases and the V segment lost 4 bases, leaving 5 bases of the junction unmatched. This CDR3 contains 13 residues. DNA of the CDR3: TGTGCCAGCAGCTCAACAGGGGACGACGAGCAGTACTTC. This codes for CASSSTGDDEQYF.